These 21 T cell receptor beta chains originate from one sample sequenced in a study of T cell repertoires in cytomegalovirus infection. TCRdb re-derived calls from the reads in MiXCR, one entry per CDR3 protein. Among roughly 720,000 distinct CDR3 sequences, approximately 40% were seen once, and the ten largest hold about 2.8%. Sequencing was performed on PBMCs. These receptors came from a human donor in good health (CMV status not recorded). Some clones in this sample may be carry-over from other donors' samples.

With respect to this clonotype: A clone one base away is much larger, so this may be a read error. The chain employs TRBV19 and TRBJ1-1; TRBD1 agrees at 11 bases. Trimming took 9 bases from V and 4 from J; bases not matched to a gene: 4. This CDR3 comprises 13 residues. The V gene's germline CDR1 is LNHDA and CDR2 SQIVND (reference sequence). In DNA, the CDR3 is TGTGCCAGCCGGGACAGGGGGAGCACTGAAGCTTTCTTT. It codes for CASRDRGSTEAFF.

The V call is TRBV6-5, the J call TRBJ1-1; tentatively, D is TRBD1 (5 bases). Trimming stripped 6 bases from V and 0 bases from J, with 11 bases between. The CDR3 sequence is 14 residues long. The germline CDR1 and CDR2 sequences are MNHEY and SVGAGI. The CDR3, as DNA: TGTGCCAGCAGACTAGAGGGGCTGAACACTGAAGCTTTCTTT. Protein sequence: CASRLEGLNTEAFF.

A remark on this clonotype: No conserved phenylalanine or tryptophan is present at the end of the CDR3, so a read error is the likely explanation. This chain connects TRBV5-1 to TRBJ2-1; D unresolved. V was pared by 1 base and J by 0 bases, with 8 bases between. The CDR3 spans 15 residues. Germline CDR1 reads SGHRS; CDR2 reads YFSETQ. In nucleotides, the CDR3 is TGCGCCAGCAGCTTGTGGCCAGGCTCCTACAATGAGCAGTTCTTA. Protein product: CASSLWPGSYNEQFL.

This clonotype has only a few counts. V is TRBV6-1 and J is TRBJ2-6, with 7 bases identical to TRBD1. From germline, CDR1 is MNHNS and CDR2 SASEGT. The ends lost 11 bases at V and 4 bases at J; junction bases unmatched: 8. The CDR3 sequence is 14 residues long. The CDR3 here is CAVTGAAGANVLTF. For the CDR3, the DNA is TGTGCCGTCACAGGGGCGGCCGGGGCCAACGTCCTGACTTTC.

The chain recombines TRBV20-1 with TRBJ2-1; no clear D. Germline V gene sequence: CDR1 DFQATT, CDR2 SNEGSKA (reference sequence). The CDR3 extends over 16 amino acids. The germline V and J ends were trimmed by 0 bases and 0 bases, with 12 bases remaining between them. The CDR3 loop reads CSARDSYSSSYNEQFF. CDR3 nucleotide sequence: TGCAGTGCTAGAGATTCATATTCCAGCTCCTACAATGAGCAGTTCTTC.

This chain joins TRBV27 and TRBJ1-1; 9 bases are a match to TRBD1. V trimming: 4 bases; J trimming: 5 bases; junction bases outside the gene matches: 8. Germline V gene sequence: CDR1 MNHEY, CDR2 SMNVEV (reference sequence). The CDR3 extends over 15 amino acids. CDR3 coding DNA: TGTGCCAGCAGTTCGAAACAGACAGGGGGGACTGAAGCTTTCTTT. It specifies CASSSKQTGGTEAFF.

This clonotype was detected a few times. J is TRBJ1-2 and V is TRBV7-9; D is unclear. V was cut by 6 bases and J by 8 bases, with 19 bases left in between. The germline V gene encodes CDR1 SEHNR and CDR2 FQNEAQ (reference sequence). The CDR3 loop spans 14 amino acids. The chain's CDR3 is CASRPGLVGVGYTF. The CDR3 DNA reads TGTGCCAGCAGACCCGGGTTAGTGGGCGTAGGCTACACCTTC.

Concerning this clonotype: A read error may account for a junction end that differs from germline. V is TRBV28 and J is TRBJ1-5; possibly TRBD1 for D (5 bases). The CDR3 is 17 amino acids. CDR1 and CDR2 from the germline V gene are MDHEN and SYDVKM. This CDR3 is CASRINPMRVGDQRQHF. Written as DNA, the CDR3 is TGTGCCAGCAGAATCAATCCGATGAGGGTGGGGGATCAGCGCCAGCATTTT.

V and J are TRBV5-1 and TRBJ1-1; D might be TRBD1 (6 bases). Germline CDR1 reads SGHRS; CDR2 reads YFSETQ. V gave up 0 bases and J gave up 0 bases, with 12 bases separating them. The CDR3 is 16 residues long. The CDR3 nucleotides read TGCGCCAGCAGCTTGGGCGTGACAGGCATGAACACTGAAGCTTTCTTT. Its translation: CASSLGVTGMNTEAFF.

The chain is built from TRBV6-5 and TRBJ1-5; TRBD1 agrees at 11 bases. The V and J ends lost 6 bases and 5 bases, in that order; junction bases with no gene match: 9. CDR1 and CDR2 from the germline V gene are MNHEY and SVGAGI. This CDR3 is 16 amino acids long. CDR3 sequence reads: CASSPRTGGWDQPQHF. The DNA for the CDR3 is TGTGCCAGCAGCCCGCGGACAGGGGGCTGGGATCAGCCCCAGCATTTT.

The chain joins TRBV12-3 or TRBV12-4 to TRBJ2-1; D tentatively fits TRBD1 or TRBD2 (5 bases each). The CDR3 covers 14 residues. V gave up 6 bases and J gave up 5 bases, with 14 bases separating them. The chain's CDR3 is CASRAGTANNEQFF. The CDR3 DNA is TGTGCCAGCAGGGCCGGGACCGCAAACAATGAGCAGTTCTTC.

Many counts were recorded for this clonotype. The chain joins TRBV7-8 to TRBJ2-1; unclear D gene. The CDR3 is 13 residues long. Per the germline V gene, CDR1 is SGHVS and CDR2 is FQNEAQ. Deletions cut 11 bases from V and 0 bases from J, with 11 bases between. As DNA, the CDR3 is TGTGCCGGCACTTCGAACTCCTACAATGAGCAGTTCTTC. Residues: CAGTSNSYNEQFF.

The chain has TRBV20-1 and TRBJ1-4; D is unresolved. This CDR3 contains 16 residues. CDR1 DFQATT and CDR2 SNEGSKA come from the germline V gene (reference sequence). Trimming stripped 0 bases from V and 4 bases from J, with 15 bases between. The CDR3 is CSARDLLWQRNEKLFF. CDR3 DNA: TGCAGTGCTAGAGATCTTCTTTGGCAGCGTAATGAAAAACTGTTTTTT.

The genes are TRBV4-3 and TRBJ2-1; no clear D gene. Germline V CDR1 and CDR2: LGHNA, YSLEER. This CDR3 is built from 16 residues. V was pared by 0 bases and J by 4 bases, with 13 bases between. CDR3 nucleotides: TGCGCCAGCAGCCAAGATAAGGGTCGGCCTTACAATGAGCAGTTCTTC. Its translation is CASSQDKGRPYNEQFF.

V usage is TRBV29-1 and J usage is TRBJ1-2; a weak D match, TRBD1 (6 bases). CDR3 length: 13 residues. Per germline, CDR1 SQVTM and CDR2 ANQGSEA. V shed 7 bases and J shed 1 base, with 13 bases lying between them. The CDR3 DNA reads TGCAGCGCCGGACAGATAAGTAACTATGGCTACACCTTC. It yields the protein CSAGQISNYGYTF.

The rearrangement uses TRBV4-1 and TRBJ1-4; D is possibly TRBD1 (5 bases). The length of the CDR3 is 15 residues. Trimming left V 1 base short and J 8 bases short, with 14 bases between. Germline V gives CDR1 MGHRA, CDR2 YSYEKL. CDR3 amino acids: CASSQGVGVKEKLFF. CDR3 nucleotides: TGCGCCAGCAGCCAAGGGGTAGGGGTGAAGGAAAAACTGTTTTTT.

The genes are TRBV7-6 and TRBJ1-2; perhaps TRBD1 as D (5 bases). Per the germline V gene, CDR1 is SGHVS and CDR2 is FNYEAQ. The CDR3 contains 16 residues. Trimming shortened V by 3 bases and J by 8 bases, and 22 bases separated the two germline ends. CDR3 DNA: TGTGCCAGCAGCTTTGACGTGCGGCAGGGTACGGGAGGCTACACCTTC. It is translated as CASSFDVRQGTGGYTF.

The chain joins TRBV11-1 to TRBJ1-2, with D maybe TRBD1 (6 bases). Germline-derived CDR1 and CDR2 are SGHAT and FQDESV (reference sequence). The germline V and J ends were trimmed by 5 bases and 2 bases, with 21 bases remaining between them. The CDR3 loop spans 17 amino acids. The CDR3 protein is CASSHDRSGQGNYGYTF. The CDR3 bases are TGTGCCAGCAGCCACGATCGCTCGGGACAAGGGAACTATGGCTACACCTTC.

This clonotype was picked up many times. The chain uses TRBV7-2 and TRBJ1-1, with 7 nucleotides matching TRBD1. The CDR3 is 15 residues long. The V and J ends lost 0 bases and 4 bases, in that order; junction bases with no gene match: 5. Germline CDR1 SGHTA, CDR2 FQGNSA. The CDR3 loop is CASSLARDRVTEAFF. The CDR3 DNA reads as TGTGCCAGCAGCTTAGCGCGAGACAGGGTCACTGAAGCTTTCTTT.

With regard to this clonotype: This CDR3 is missing its conserved last phenylalanine or tryptophan, likely due to a read error. V and J are TRBV6-2 or TRBV6-3 and TRBJ1-2; D may be TRBD1 (5 bases). This CDR3 is 14 amino acids long. Germline lookup yields CDR1 MNHEY and CDR2 SVGEGT. The ends were cut back, 6 bases at V and 1 base at J, with 12 bases in the middle. The CDR3 bases are TGTGCCAGCAGGATACCGACAGATAACTATGGCTACACCTTA. It specifies CASRIPTDNYGYTL.

This clonotype was seen at least ten times. The genes are TRBV7-2 and TRBJ2-7; D is perhaps TRBD2 (6 bases). The CDR3 loop spans 17 amino acids. CDR1 SGHTA and CDR2 FQGNSA come from the germline V gene. Trimming cost V 1 base and J 0 bases, with 16 bases left between them. In nucleotides, the CDR3 is TGTGCCAGCAGCTTAGGGAACTCGGGACTGGGCTCCTACGAGCAGTACTTC. The encoded protein is CASSLGNSGLGSYEQYF.